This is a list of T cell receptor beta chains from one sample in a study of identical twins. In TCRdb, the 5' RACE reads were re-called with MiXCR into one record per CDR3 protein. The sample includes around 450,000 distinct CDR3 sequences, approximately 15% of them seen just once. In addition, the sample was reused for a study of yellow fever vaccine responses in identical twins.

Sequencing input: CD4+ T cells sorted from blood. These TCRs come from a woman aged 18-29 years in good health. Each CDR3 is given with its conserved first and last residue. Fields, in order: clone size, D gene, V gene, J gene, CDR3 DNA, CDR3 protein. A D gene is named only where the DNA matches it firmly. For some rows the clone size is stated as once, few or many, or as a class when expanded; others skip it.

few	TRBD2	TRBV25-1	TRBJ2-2	TGTGCCAGCAGTGATGGGACTATGCGGACCGGGGAGCTGTTTTTT	CASSDGTMRTGELFF
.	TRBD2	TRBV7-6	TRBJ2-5	TGTGCCAGCAGCCCCGCGGGGGGCCGGGAGGAGACCCAGTACTTC	CASSPAGGREETQYF
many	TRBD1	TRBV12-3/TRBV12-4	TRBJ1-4	TGTGCCAGCAGTGGGACAGGGTGGACTGAAAAACTGTTTTTT	CASSGTGWTEKLFF
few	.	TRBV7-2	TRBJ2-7	TGTGCCAGCAGCTTAGGGCAGGGAAGGGCCTACGAGCAGTACTTC	CASSLGQGRAYEQYF
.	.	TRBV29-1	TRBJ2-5	TGCAGCCTCCGGTGGCAGGCGGGGGAGACCCAGTACTTC	CSLRWQAGETQYF
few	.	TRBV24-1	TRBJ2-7	TGTGCCACCAGTGATTCAGGGCAGGGATCCTACGAGCAGTACTTC	CATSDSGQGSYEQYF
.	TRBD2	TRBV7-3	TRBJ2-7	TGTGCCAGCAGCTCGAGACTAGCGGGGGGGCCGATGCACTTC	CASSSRLAGGPMHF
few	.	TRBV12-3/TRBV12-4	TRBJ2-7	TGTGCCAGCAGTTTAGCGACCGGCAGAGGACCCTACGAGCAGTACTTC	CASSLATGRGPYEQYF
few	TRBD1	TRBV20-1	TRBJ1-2	TGCAGTGCTAGAGATGGCCAGGGACAGTTTGGCTACACCTTC	CSARDGQGQFGYTF
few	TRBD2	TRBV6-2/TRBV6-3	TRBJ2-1	TGTGCCAGCAGTTTCCTACGGGAGGGCCGTAACAATGAGCAGTTCTTC	CASSFLREGRNNEQFF
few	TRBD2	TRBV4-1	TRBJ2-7	TGCGCCAGCAGCCAAATGGGACTAGCGGGAGTGTACGAGCAGTACTTC	CASSQMGLAGVYEQYF
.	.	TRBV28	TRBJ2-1	TGTGCCAGTCAGGGGGAGCGGGGAGACAATGAGCAGTTCTTC	CASQGERGDNEQFF